These 29 T cell receptor beta chains share one sample of origin, sequenced in a study of early T cells in non-severe SARS-CoV-2 infection. TCRdb recomputed calls from the 5' RACE reads with MiXCR, one row per CDR3 protein. The sample lists about 110,000 distinct CDR3 sequences, about 12% occurring once. The sequencing sample was made of whole blood. The receptors originated from an adult who was a healthcare worker with PCR-confirmed SARS-CoV-2 infection or an uninfected control (not recorded which).

The chain couples TRBV7-9 to TRBJ2-1; possible D gene TRBD1, 5 bases. Trimming removed 5 bases at V and 6 bases at J, with 17 bases between. The CDR3 has 15 amino acids. The germline V gene encodes CDR1 SEHNR and CDR2 FQNEAQ (reference sequence). CDR3 nucleotide sequence: TGTGCCAGCAGCCACCCAGCAGGGATGTTCAATGAGCAGTTCTTC. This codes for CASSHPAGMFNEQFF.

The sample holds many counts of this clonotype. The V call is TRBV6-5, the J call TRBJ2-2; 9 bases agree with TRBD1. With V trimmed by 5 bases and J by 4 bases, 8 bases remained unmatched. The CDR3 spans 16 residues. The germline CDR1 and CDR2 sequences are MNHEY and SVGAGI. The CDR3, as DNA: TGTGCCAGCAGTCCCTGGGACAGGGTGGCCACCGGGGAGCTGTTTTTT. Amino acid sequence: CASSPWDRVATGELFF.

The gene calls are TRBV9 and TRBJ1-3; TRBD1 might be the D (5 bases). The CDR3 length is 17 residues. The germline V gene encodes CDR1 SGDLS and CDR2 YYNGEE. Trimming cost V 4 bases and J 2 bases, with 19 bases left between them. The CDR3 coding sequence is TGTGCCAGCAGCCCGTACCCTCAGGGTACGGCTGGAAACACCATATATTTT. Amino acids: CASSPYPQGTAGNTIYF.

The chain joins TRBV11-2 to TRBJ2-6; 7 positions agree with TRBD1. The CDR3 extends over 19 amino acids. Per germline, CDR1 SGHAT and CDR2 FQNNGV. The junction had 13 bases not matched to a gene; V was cut back by 5 bases and J by 0 bases. The CDR3 coding sequence is TGTGCCAGCAGCAGTCACAGGACAGGAGAATCCTCTGGGGCCAACGTCCTGACTTTC. Translation: CASSSHRTGESSGANVLTF. Filled out from reference TRBV11-2 and TRBJ2-6, the complete variable domain reads EAGVAQSPRYKIIEKRQSVAFWCNPISGHATLYWYQQILGQGPKLLIQFQNNGVVDDSQLPKDRFSAERLKGVDSTLKIQPAKLEDSAVYLCASSSHRTGESSGANVLTFGAGSRLTVL.

This rearrangement joins TRBV6-1 to TRBJ2-3; D possibly corresponds to TRBD2 (6 bases). The CDR3 covers 16 residues. The germline V gene has CDR1 MNHNS and CDR2 SASEGT. V shed 2 bases and J shed 2 bases, with 14 bases lying between them. The CDR3 sequence: CASSERISGLTDTQYF. The DNA of the CDR3 is TGTGCCAGCAGTGAACGCATTAGCGGTCTCACAGATACGCAGTATTTT.

This clonotype was observed a few times. CDR3 coding DNA: TGTGCCAGCATCGCTAAAGGCGGGCCTAGCAATCAGCCCCAGCATTTT. Its translation is CASIAKGGPSNQPQHF. The chain couples TRBV12-3 or TRBV12-4 to TRBJ1-5; D gene uncertain. This CDR3 region has 16 residues. V was shortened by 7 bases and J by 0 bases, with 16 bases between the two germline ends.

This clonotype turned up a few times. The rearrangement joins TRBV9 to TRBJ1-3; a possible D gene is TRBD1 (5 bases). The CDR3 sequence is 11 residues long. The V end lost 5 bases, the J end lost 9 bases, and 9 bases lay between the germline ends. Germline V gives CDR1 SGDLS, CDR2 YYNGEE. CDR3 in amino acids: CASRNGGTIYF. The CDR3 region has the DNA TGTGCCAGCAGGAACGGGGGCACCATATATTTT.

The chain employs TRBV14 and TRBJ2-2; D is undetermined. The CDR3 length is 15 residues. CDR1 SGHDN and CDR2 FVKESK come from the germline V gene. The V end was cut by 1 base, the J end by 4 bases, with 10 bases between. CDR3 sequence: CASSQGVQRTGELFF. The CDR3 DNA sequence: TGTGCCAGCAGCCAAGGAGTCCAGCGCACCGGGGAGCTGTTTTTT.

The chain is built from TRBV18 and TRBJ1-1, with 7 bases aligning to TRBD1. CDR3 length: 13 amino acids. The V gene's germline CDR1 is KGHSH and CDR2 LQKENI. With V trimmed by 3 bases and J by 4 bases, 2 bases remained unmatched. CDR3 protein: CASSPGQSTEAFF. Written as DNA, the CDR3 is TGTGCCAGCTCACCGGGACAGAGCACTGAAGCTTTCTTT.

The chain links TRBV6-5 to TRBJ1-1, with TRBD1 as a possible D gene (5 bases). The germline gives CDR1 MNHEY, CDR2 SVGAGI. This CDR3 region has 16 residues. V was shortened by 1 base and J by 2 bases, with 14 bases between the two germline ends. CDR3 sequence reads: CASSYLIIGGNTEAFF. DNA of the CDR3: TGTGCCAGCAGTTACTTAATAATCGGGGGTAACACTGAAGCTTTCTTT.

This clonotype has more than one count but fewer than ten. The rearrangement links TRBV6-1 to TRBJ2-5; D is perhaps TRBD2 (5 bases). Per germline, CDR1 MNHNS and CDR2 SASEGT. V was clipped by 1 base and J by 5 bases, with 14 bases between them. The length of the CDR3 is 15 residues. The CDR3 DNA is TGTGCCAGCAGTGAAGGAGCCACCCGAGGGGAGACCCAGTACTTC. Translation gives CASSEGATRGETQYF.

The rearrangement links TRBV14 to TRBJ1-1, with TRBD1 matching over 10 bases. Per germline, CDR1 SGHDN and CDR2 FVKESK. The J segment lost 1 base and the V segment lost 4 bases, leaving 15 bases of the junction unmatched. The CDR3 runs 19 residues. The CDR3 is CASSLGQGEVWGQNTEAFF. In DNA, the CDR3 is TGTGCCAGCAGCCTTGGACAGGGGGAAGTATGGGGTCAGAACACTGAAGCTTTCTTT.

V and J are TRBV4-1 and TRBJ1-6, with 7 bases aligning to TRBD1. The CDR3 contains 16 residues. Germline CDR1 is MGHRA and CDR2 is YSYEKL. V trimming: 0 bases; J trimming: 3 bases; junction bases outside the gene matches: 2. Here the CDR3 DNA reads TGCGCCAGCAGCCAAGACCGGGACAGCTATAATTCACCCCTCCACTTT. Protein product: CASSQDRDSYNSPLHF.

The table lists this clonotype with many counts. The rearrangement joins TRBV6-5 to TRBJ2-2; TRBD1 matches 9 bases. CDR1 and CDR2 (germline): MNHEY, SVGAGI. J gave up 4 bases and V 6 bases, and 6 bases lay outside the gene matches. This CDR3 comprises 15 residues. The CDR3 spells CASRVQGAGTGELFF. As DNA, the CDR3 is TGTGCCAGCAGAGTACAGGGGGCAGGCACCGGGGAGCTGTTTTTT.

V gene TRBV20-1 combines with J gene TRBJ1-1, with 7 bases identical to TRBD1. Germline V gene data show CDR1 as DFQATT and CDR2 as SNEGSKA (reference sequence). The J segment lost 0 bases and the V segment lost 5 bases, leaving 6 bases of the junction unmatched. This CDR3 region has 14 residues. Written as DNA, the CDR3 is TGCAGTGCTTACATTACAGGGGTGAACACTGAAGCTTTCTTT. Translation: CSAYITGVNTEAFF.

In DNA, the CDR3 is TGTGCCAGCAGCCGAGAGGGACGCACAGATACGCAGTATTTT. Translated: CASSREGRTDTQYF. This chain links TRBV5-5 with TRBJ2-3; either TRBD1 or TRBD2 may fit D (5 bases each). Per the germline V gene, CDR1 is SGHKS and CDR2 is YYEKEE (reference sequence). V shed 4 bases and J shed 1 base, with 10 bases lying between them. The CDR3 extends over 14 amino acids.

This clonotype has more than one count but fewer than ten. The chain combines TRBV24-1 with TRBJ1-2, with D unclear. Germline V gene data show CDR1 as KGHDR and CDR2 as SFDVKD. Trimming pared 1 base from V and 6 bases from J, leaving 11 bases between. The CDR3 length is 14 residues. CDR3 in DNA: TGTGCCACCAGTGATTTTGACACAAGTCATGGCTACACCTTC. Protein product: CATSDFDTSHGYTF.

This clonotype appeared many times. The J gene is TRBJ1-5, the V gene TRBV6-5; D not certain. Germline CDR1 is MNHEY and CDR2 is SVGAGI. The V end was cut by 6 bases, the J end by 2 bases, with 14 bases between. The CDR3 runs 15 residues. The CDR3 sequence: CASSRGGQGNQPQHF. CDR3 coding DNA: TGTGCCAGCAGCCGAGGAGGCCAGGGCAATCAGCCCCAGCATTTT.

A few counts support this clonotype. The chain is built from TRBV11-2 and TRBJ1-1; no firm D call. CDR1 is SGHAT, CDR2 FQNNGV, per germline. The length of the CDR3 is 13 residues. The V and J ends lost 10 bases and 1 base respectively, with 13 bases between them. The CDR3 here is CATTLRQNTEAFF. The CDR3 coding sequence is TGTGCCACTACACTAAGACAGAACACTGAAGCTTTCTTT.

With respect to this clonotype: The conserved closing phenylalanine or tryptophan is absent in this CDR3, likely reflecting a read error. The chain has TRBV20-1 and TRBJ2-5; 8 nucleotides match TRBD2. CDR1 is DFQATT, CDR2 SNEGSKA, per germline (reference sequence). This CDR3 has 15 amino acids. After removal of 3 bases from V and 5 bases from J, the junction contained 11 bases not matched to a gene. CDR3 DNA: TGCAGTGCTAGGAGAGGCGGGAGGTTGGGGGAGACCCAGTACTCC. It yields the protein CSARRGGRLGETQYS.

This clonotype was seen ten or more times. V and J are TRBV11-2 and TRBJ2-1; D gene uncertain. The CDR3 sequence is 15 residues long. V lost 1 base and J lost 4, with 11 bases in between. The germline gives CDR1 SGHAT, CDR2 FQNNGV. The CDR3 spells CASSLVIDRYNEQFF. CDR3 coding DNA: TGTGCCAGCAGCTTAGTGATTGACCGTTACAATGAGCAGTTCTTC. Full variable domain (remainder filled in from reference TRBV11-2 and TRBJ2-1): EAGVAQSPRYKIIEKRQSVAFWCNPISGHATLYWYQQILGQGPKLLIQFQNNGVVDDSQLPKDRFSAERLKGVDSTLKIQPAKLEDSAVYLCASSLVIDRYNEQFFGPGTRLTVL.

The sample holds a few counts of this clonotype. The chain is built from TRBV5-1 and TRBJ2-1; either TRBD1 or TRBD2 may supply D (6 bases each). V lost 5 bases and J 8 bases, leaving 20 bases between the germline ends. CDR1 and CDR2 from the germline V gene are SGHRS and YFSETQ. The CDR3 sequence is 15 residues long. CDR3 nucleotides: TGCGCCAGCAGATCGGGGGCTAGGGATTCGGATGAGCAGTTCTTC. This translates into CASRSGARDSDEQFF.

This clonotype was counted between two and nine times. V usage is TRBV5-1 and J usage is TRBJ1-2; the D gene is possibly TRBD1 (5 bases). Trimming cost V 5 bases and J 0 bases, with 11 bases left between them. Germline-derived CDR1 and CDR2 are SGHRS and YFSETQ. This CDR3 has 14 residues. The CDR3 DNA follows: TGCGCCAGCAGGGGGCAGCCGTCTAACTATGGCTACACCTTC. The encoded protein is CASRGQPSNYGYTF.

The V and J genes are TRBV28 and TRBJ1-5; 7 bases are shared with TRBD1. The CDR3 has 13 amino acids. Looked up from germline, CDR1 is MDHEN and CDR2 is SYDVKM. V gave up 8 bases and J gave up 2 bases; unmatched junction bases: 3. The CDR3 region has the DNA TGTGCCAGCGGGCAGGGGGGCAATCAGCCCCAGCATTTT. Translating gives CASGQGGNQPQHF.

In its sample, this clonotype was seen a few times. The rearrangement uses TRBV5-1 and TRBJ2-5; D gene ambiguous. This CDR3 is 12 amino acids long. Germline values: CDR1 SGHRS, CDR2 YFSETQ. V shed 3 bases and J shed 3 bases, with 6 bases lying between them. CDR3: CASSSPEETQYF. For the CDR3, the DNA is TGCGCCAGCAGCTCCCCCGAAGAGACCCAGTACTTC.

The chain couples TRBV2 to TRBJ1-4, with 7 bases matching TRBD1. Germline assignment: CDR1 SNHLY and CDR2 FYNNEI. The CDR3 consists of 14 residues. The V segment lost 10 bases and the J segment 5 bases; nucleotides outside the gene matches: 10. The CDR3 DNA reads as TGTGCCACCCGAGACAGGGCTCTAAATGAAAAACTGTTTTTT. Amino acid sequence: CATRDRALNEKLFF.

This clonotype came up many times. CDR3 loop: CASSRGLLPFYEQYF. CDR3 DNA sequence: TGTGCCAGTAGCCGGGGACTACTTCCCTTCTACGAGCAGTACTTC. The genes are TRBV19 and TRBJ2-7; 7 bases align to TRBD2. V gave up 6 bases and J gave up 3 bases; unmatched junction bases: 11. Looked up from germline, CDR1 is LNHDA and CDR2 is SQIVND (reference sequence). The CDR3 is 15 amino acids.

This chain joins TRBV18 and TRBJ2-7; 7 nucleotides line up with TRBD1. The CDR3 runs to 15 residues. J was trimmed by 4 bases and V by 6 bases; bases with no gene match: 12. Germline-derived CDR1 and CDR2 are KGHSH and LQKENI. This CDR3 reads CASSPTGQAFYEQYF. The CDR3 DNA follows: TGTGCCAGCTCTCCCACTGGACAGGCGTTTTACGAGCAGTACTTC. The whole variable domain, filled in from reference TRBV18 and TRBJ2-7, reads NAGVMQNPRHLVRRRGQEARLRCSPMKGHSHVYWYRQLPEEGLKFMVYLQKENIIDESGMPKERFSAEFPKEGPSILRIQQVVRGDSAAYFCASSPTGQAFYEQYFGPGTRLTVT.

This clonotype has more than one count but fewer than ten. The genes are TRBV13 and TRBJ2-7, with D hard to call. The CDR3 runs 14 residues. Germline V gene sequence: CDR1 PRHDT, CDR2 FYEKMQ (reference sequence). V dropped 1 base and J dropped 0 bases, with 7 bases sitting between them. The CDR3 loop reads CASSLVPTSYEQYF. For the CDR3, the DNA is TGTGCCAGCAGCTTAGTCCCTACCTCCTACGAGCAGTACTTC.